The 13 T cell receptor beta chains below come from one sample, sequenced in a study of T cell repertoires in cytomegalovirus infection. TCRdb independently ran MiXCR on the reads; one entry per CDR3 protein. The sample lists more than 200,000 distinct CDR3 sequences; approximately 10% were seen once. The sequenced sample was PBMCs. The receptors derive from a human donor in good health (CMV status not recorded). Some clones in this sample may be carry-over from other donors' samples.

This clonotype was seen at least ten times. Sequence at one end of the junction differs from germline and may be a read error. The chain carries TRBV28 and TRBJ2-5; a possible D gene is TRBD1 (6 bases). Germline assignment: CDR1 MDHEN and CDR2 SYDVKM. The CDR3 contains 10 residues. CDR3 loop: CASRRGDTQF. The CDR3 DNA reads as TGTGCCAGCAGACGAGGGGACACACAATTC.

This clonotype was counted at least ten times. This chain connects TRBV7-2 to TRBJ1-1; TRBD1 is a possible D gene (6 bases). The CDR3 has 14 residues. V was shortened by 3 bases and J by 4 bases, with 12 bases between the two germline ends. Germline lookup yields CDR1 SGHTA and CDR2 FQGNSA. CDR3 sequence (DNA): TGTGCCAGCAGCTTTAGCACAGGGCCCACTGAAGCTTTCTTT. Translating gives CASSFSTGPTEAFF.

This clonotype was recorded at least ten times. V usage is TRBV19 and J usage is TRBJ1-3; tentative D call: TRBD1 (6 bases). Trimming left V 6 bases short and J 0 bases short, with 12 bases between. Germline lookup yields CDR1 LNHDA and CDR2 SQIVND (reference sequence). This CDR3 is 15 amino acids long. The CDR3 sequence is CASSFTGISGNTIYF. The CDR3 coding sequence is TGTGCCAGTAGCTTTACAGGGATCTCTGGAAACACCATATATTTT.

This clonotype was seen repeatedly, ten times or more. The chain has TRBV7-6 and TRBJ1-1; 10 nucleotides match TRBD1. The CDR3 consists of 14 residues. The junction had 5 bases not matched to a gene; V was cut back by 4 bases and J by 6 bases. Germline V gene data show CDR1 as SGHVS and CDR2 as FNYEAQ. DNA of the CDR3: TGTGCCAGCAGCTCTTCCGGACAGGGGGCTGAAGCTTTCTTT. This translates into CASSSSGQGAEAFF.

This sequence joins TRBV28 and TRBJ1-5; no reliable D call. V shed 7 bases and J shed 1 base, with 5 bases lying between them. This CDR3 comprises 12 residues. Germline values: CDR1 MDHEN, CDR2 SYDVKM. The DNA for the CDR3 is TGTGCCAGCACCGAAAGCAATCAGCCCCAGCATTTT. Encoded protein: CASTESNQPQHF.

This clonotype was detected many times. This chain connects TRBV7-2 to TRBJ1-4; 8 positions agree with TRBD1. The CDR3 has 15 residues. The germline V gene encodes CDR1 SGHTA and CDR2 FQGNSA. V shed 2 bases, J shed 13 bases, and the junction held 12 bases outside the gene matches. The CDR3 protein is CASSLFGTGVDVLFF. The CDR3 nucleotides read TGTGCCAGCAGCTTATTCGGGACAGGAGTTGATGTACTGTTTTTT.

This clonotype was observed once. The genes are TRBV20-1 and TRBJ2-1; TRBD1 might be the D (6 bases). Deletions cut 1 base from V and 0 bases from J, with 13 bases between. CDR1 is DFQATT, CDR2 SNEGSKA, per germline (reference sequence). The CDR3 covers 16 residues. DNA of the CDR3: TGCAGTGCTAGAGGGACAGTCATCTCCTCCTACAATGAGCAGTTCTTC. Protein sequence: CSARGTVISSYNEQFF.

The chain couples TRBV7-2 to TRBJ1-2; tentative D call: TRBD1 (5 bases). V lost 5 bases and J lost 1, with 11 bases in between. This CDR3 contains 14 residues. CDR1 SGHTA and CDR2 FQGNSA come from the germline V gene. The CDR3 DNA follows: TGTGCCAGCAGCCACGGGACGGGTAACTATGGCTACACCTTC. It translates to CASSHGTGNYGYTF.

Only a few counts were recorded for this clonotype. The chain carries TRBV28 and TRBJ1-2, with 8 bases fitting TRBD1. Unmatched junction bases numbered 9, after V lost 5 bases and J lost 4 bases. The CDR3 loop spans 15 amino acids. Germline V gene data show CDR1 as MDHEN and CDR2 as SYDVKM. CDR3 loop: CASSPQGARVYGYTF. In nucleotides, the CDR3 is TGTGCCAGCAGTCCTCAGGGGGCCCGCGTCTATGGCTACACCTTC.

V is TRBV15 and J is TRBJ2-7; possibly TRBD2 for D (6 bases). CDR1 is LNHNV and CDR2 is YYDKDF in the germline V gene (reference sequence). CDR3 length: 15 residues. With 3 bases removed from V and 3 bases from J, the gap between germline ends came to 15 bases. CDR3 DNA: TGTGCCACCAGCAGGCTCCAGGAGGGAAACTACGAGCAGTACTTC. Translation gives CATSRLQEGNYEQYF.

The gene calls are TRBV28 and TRBJ1-1, with D possibly TRBD1 on 5 matching bases. From germline, CDR1 is MDHEN and CDR2 SYDVKM. The CDR3 covers 15 residues. V lost 0 bases to trimming and J lost 1 base, with 9 bases between them. In DNA, the CDR3 is TGTGCCAGCAGTTTATGGTCGGGACGGAACACTGAAGCTTTCTTT. This codes for CASSLWSGRNTEAFF.

This clonotype was detected ten times or more. This rearrangement joins TRBV7-2 to TRBJ1-1; D is undetermined. V was shortened by 1 base and J by 2 bases, with 11 bases between the two germline ends. The germline V gene encodes CDR1 SGHTA and CDR2 FQGNSA. There are 15 residues in the CDR3. The CDR3 loop reads CASSLEVAVNTEAFF. CDR3 in DNA: TGTGCCAGCAGCTTAGAGGTGGCGGTTAACACTGAAGCTTTCTTT.

Here the CDR3 reads CSARTSGGAYIQYF. The CDR3 DNA follows: TGCAGTGCTAGGACTAGCGGGGGGGCGTACATTCAGTACTTC. This chain joins TRBV20-1 and TRBJ2-4, with 14 bases that match TRBD2. Germline V lookup: CDR1 DFQATT, CDR2 SNEGSKA (reference sequence). The CDR3 is made up of 14 amino acids. Losses at the gene ends were 3 bases for V and 8 bases for J; bases not matched to a gene: 3.